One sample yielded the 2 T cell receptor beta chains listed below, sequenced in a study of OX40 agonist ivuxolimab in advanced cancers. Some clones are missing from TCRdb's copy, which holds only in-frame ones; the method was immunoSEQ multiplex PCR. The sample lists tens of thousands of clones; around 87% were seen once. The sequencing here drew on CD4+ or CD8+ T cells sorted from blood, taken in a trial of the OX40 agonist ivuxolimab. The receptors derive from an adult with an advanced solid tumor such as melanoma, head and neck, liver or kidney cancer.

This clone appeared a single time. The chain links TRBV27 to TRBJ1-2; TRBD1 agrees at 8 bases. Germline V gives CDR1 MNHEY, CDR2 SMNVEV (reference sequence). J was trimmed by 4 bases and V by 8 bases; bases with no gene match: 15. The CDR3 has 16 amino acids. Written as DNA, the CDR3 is TGTGCCAGCCAACCAGCCGGGACAGGCGTTCTCTATGGCTACACCTTC. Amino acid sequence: CASQPAGTGVLYGYTF.

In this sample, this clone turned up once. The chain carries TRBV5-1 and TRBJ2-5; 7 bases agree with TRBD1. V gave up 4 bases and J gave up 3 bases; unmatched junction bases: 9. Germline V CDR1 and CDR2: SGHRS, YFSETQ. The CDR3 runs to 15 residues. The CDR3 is CASSLGRQGEETQYF. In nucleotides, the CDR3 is TGCGCCAGCAGCCTAGGACGACAGGGTGAAGAGACCCAGTACTTC.